Sequencing of this T cell receptor beta chain was carried out in a study of breast tumors, draining lymph nodes, adjacent tissues. Using its own MiXCR run on the multiplex PCR reads, TCRdb lists one record per CDR3 protein. Here the sample spans 20,000 to 30,000 distinct CDR3 sequences, 68% being singletons. This clonotype was counted at least ten times. The CDR3 sequence is 16 residues long. From germline, CDR1 is LGHNA and CDR2 YNFKEQ. Germline trimming cut 5 bases from V and 2 bases from J; bases unmatched to any gene: 8. The chain combines TRBV4-2 with TRBJ2-3; the match to TRBD2 covers 9 bases. The sequence derives from a female donor with breast cancer. Some clones in this sample may be carry-over from other donors' samples. The material sequenced was tumor-adjacent breast tissue. CDR3: CASSNSGTSPTDTQYF. CDR3 DNA: TGTGCCAGCAGCAACTCCGGGACTAGCCCCACAGATACGCAGTATTTT.